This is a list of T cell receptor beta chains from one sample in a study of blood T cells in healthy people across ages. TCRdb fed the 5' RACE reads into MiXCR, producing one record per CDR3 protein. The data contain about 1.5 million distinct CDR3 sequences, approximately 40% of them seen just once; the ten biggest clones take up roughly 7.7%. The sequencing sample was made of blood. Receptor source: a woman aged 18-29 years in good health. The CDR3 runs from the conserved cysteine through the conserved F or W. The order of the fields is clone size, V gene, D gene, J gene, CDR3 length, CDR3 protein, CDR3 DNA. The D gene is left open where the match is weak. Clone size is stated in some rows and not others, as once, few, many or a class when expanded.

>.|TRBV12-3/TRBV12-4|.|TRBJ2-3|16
CASSPTLYAITDTQYF
TGTGCCAGCAGTCCAACCCTATACGCGATCACAGATACGCAGTATTTT
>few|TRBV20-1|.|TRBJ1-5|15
CSARVSGTSNQPQHF
TGCAGTGCTAGAGTTTCGGGAACCAGCAATCAGCCCCAGCATTTT
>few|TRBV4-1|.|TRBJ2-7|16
CASSQGVVGRYDEQYF
TGCGCCAGCAGCCAAGGAGTGGTCGGGCGGTATGACGAGCAGTACTTC
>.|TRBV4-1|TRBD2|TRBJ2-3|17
CASSQGTSGRGSGTQYF
TGCGCCAGCAGCCAAGGAACTAGCGGGAGGGGTTCGGGTACGCAGTATTTT
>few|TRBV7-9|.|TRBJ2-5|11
CASALQETQYF
TGTGCCAGCGCTCTCCAAGAGACCCAGTACTTC
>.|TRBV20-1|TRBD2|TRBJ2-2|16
CSATTGLAENTGELFF
TGCAGTGCTACGACGGGACTAGCGGAAAACACCGGGGAGCTGTTTTTT
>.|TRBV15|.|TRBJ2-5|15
CATSRTGGTQETQYF
TGTGCCACCAGCAGAACCGGCGGCACCCAAGAGACCCAGTACTTC
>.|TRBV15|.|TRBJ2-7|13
CATRRPSSYEQYF
TGTGCCACCAGACGGCCAAGCTCCTACGAGCAGTACTTC
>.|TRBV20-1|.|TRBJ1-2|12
CRAETSNYGYTF
TGCAGGGCAGAGACTTCTAACTATGGCTACACCTTC
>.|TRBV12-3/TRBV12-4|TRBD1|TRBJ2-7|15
CASPGTGGLYNEQYF
TGTGCCAGCCCAGGGACAGGGGGTCTCTACAATGAGCAGTACTTC
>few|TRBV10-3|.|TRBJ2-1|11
CAVQSYNEQFF
TGTGCCGTCCAATCCTACAATGAGCAGTTCTTC
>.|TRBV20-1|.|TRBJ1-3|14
CSARDLAGGNTIYF
TGCAGTGCTAGAGATTTGGCAGGTGGAAACACCATATATTTT
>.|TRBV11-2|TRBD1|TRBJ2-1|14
CASSGQGRDNEQFF
TGTGCCAGCAGCGGACAGGGACGGGATAATGAGCAGTTCTTC
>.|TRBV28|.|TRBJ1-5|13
CASQGKRNQPQHF
TGTGCCAGCCAGGGAAAAAGGAATCAGCCCCAGCATTTT
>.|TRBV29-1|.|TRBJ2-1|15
CSADHDWTPYNEQFF
TGCAGCGCCGATCACGACTGGACTCCCTACAATGAGCAGTTCTTC
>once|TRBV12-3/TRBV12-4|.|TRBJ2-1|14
CASSPGAYNNEQFF
TGTGCCAGCAGCCCGGGGGCTTATAACAATGAGCAGTTCTTC